This T cell receptor beta chain stems from a study of response to subunit inactivated influenza vaccine. Regarding this clonotype: The antigen is not known.

Points from the study as a whole: The authors offered the suggestion that each seasonal influenza vaccination recruits few new T cells.

Germline CDR1 reads LGHDT; CDR2 reads YNNKEL (reference sequence). CDR3 length: 13 amino acids. With 1 base removed from V and 6 bases from J, the gap between germline ends came to 9 bases. TCRdb re-derived calls from the RT-PCR reads in MiXCR, one entry per CDR3 protein. This table has over 300,000 distinct CDR3 sequences, 20% to 25% appearing once. Sample: PBMCs from blood, taken less than 22 months after vaccination. This sequence originates from a man between 50 and 69 years old who received an inactivated influenza vaccine. V gene TRBV3-1 combines with J gene TRBJ1-1, with a weak D call TRBD1 (6 bases). The CDR3 nucleotides read TGTGCCAGCAGCCAAGTAGGGGGTTCTGAAGCTTTCTTT. Its translation is CASSQVGGSEAFF.